Listed here are 24 T cell receptor beta chains from one sample, sequenced in a study of control samples from healthy donors and cancer patients. Only in-frame clones appear in the TCRdb table, and some are missing; sequencing was by immunoSEQ multiplex PCR. The sample holds under 200,000 clones, 90% to 95% seen once. Sequencing was done on a sample of blood. Receptor source: a woman aged 30 to 39 in good health.

V gene TRBV6-4 combines with J gene TRBJ2-6, with 10 bases that match TRBD2. Trimming at V came to 2 bases and at J to 0 bases, leaving 1 base not matched to a gene. Germline CDR1 MRHNA, CDR2 SNTAGT. CDR3 length: 17 amino acids. CDR3 in amino acids: CASSDGLADSGANVLTF. CDR3 coding DNA: TGTGCCAGCAGTGACGGACTAGCGGACTCTGGGGCCAACGTCCTGACTTTC.

This rearrangement joins TRBV10-2 to TRBJ1-4; possibly TRBD1 for D (5 bases). The V end was cut by 5 bases, the J end by 2 bases, with 9 bases between. The germline V gene has CDR1 WSHSY and CDR2 SAAADI. This CDR3 contains 14 residues. The CDR3 DNA follows: TGCGCCAGCAGTCGGGGGTGGACTAATGAAAAACTGTTTTTT. Encoded protein: CASSRGWTNEKLFF.

The CDR3 bases are TGTGCCAGTAGTACCCCGGGACGGAACACTGAAGCTTTCTTT. Translating gives CASSTPGRNTEAFF. The V gene is TRBV19, the J gene TRBJ1-1, with D perhaps matching TRBD1 (5 bases). Germline values: CDR1 LNHDA, CDR2 SQIVND (reference sequence). Trimming cost V 4 bases and J 1 base, with 10 bases left between them. The CDR3 covers 14 residues.

The rearrangement links TRBV7-2 to TRBJ2-2; TRBD2 is a possible D gene (6 bases). Trimming cost V 3 bases and J 0 bases, with 11 bases left between them. The length of the CDR3 is 16 residues. Germline CDR1 is SGHTA and CDR2 is FQGNSA. CDR3: CASSFTGASNTGELFF. The CDR3 DNA sequence: TGTGCCAGCAGCTTCACGGGAGCCTCGAACACCGGGGAGCTGTTTTTT. The variable domain in full, with the rest retrieved from reference TRBV7-2 and TRBJ2-2, is GAGVSQSPSNKVTEKGKDVELRCDPISGHTALYWYRQSLGQGLEFLIYFQGNSAPDKSGLPSDRFSAERTGGSVSTLTIQRTQQEDSAVYLCASSFTGASNTGELFFGEGSRLTVL.

The chain is built from TRBV27 and TRBJ2-3; possibly TRBD1 for D (6 bases). Per the germline V gene, CDR1 is MNHEY and CDR2 is SMNVEV (reference sequence). V was shortened by 4 bases and J by 5 bases, with 10 bases between the two germline ends. The CDR3 runs 13 residues. The CDR3 DNA sequence: TGTGCCAGCAGTTCCCAGGGGAAAGATACGCAGTATTTT. Its translation: CASSSQGKDTQYF.

The rearrangement uses TRBV4-1 and TRBJ2-4; 8 nucleotides align to TRBD1. The CDR3 length is 17 residues. Per germline, CDR1 MGHRA and CDR2 YSYEKL. Trimming removed 0 bases from V and 0 bases from J; junction bases left unmatched: 4. The CDR3 loop reads CASSQDRDRIAKNIQYF. The CDR3 DNA reads TGCGCCAGCAGCCAAGATCGGGACAGGATAGCCAAAAACATTCAGTACTTC.

V and J are TRBV6-5 and TRBJ1-2; tentative D call: TRBD1 (6 bases). CDR3 length: 13 residues. V lost 4 bases and J 5 bases, leaving 11 bases between the germline ends. The germline V gene has CDR1 MNHEY and CDR2 SVGAGI. CDR3 sequence (DNA): TGTGCCAGCAGTTCAGGGGCAACTTATGGCTACACCTTC. Protein: CASSSGATYGYTF.

The chain is built from TRBV3-1 (or the pseudogene TRBV3-2) and TRBJ1-1, with D uncertain. The CDR3 covers 14 residues. Trimming pared 2 bases from V and 1 base from J, leaving 8 bases between. Germline assignment: CDR1 LGHDT and CDR2 YNNKEL (reference sequence). The CDR3 bases are TGTGCCAGCAGCCAACCTCGGGAGAACACTGAAGCTTTCTTT. It codes for CASSQPRENTEAFF.

This chain uses TRBV5-1 with TRBJ2-5; TRBD1 agrees at 8 bases. This CDR3 has 14 residues. The germline CDR1 and CDR2 sequences are SGHRS and YFSETQ. V gave up 0 bases and J gave up 2 bases; unmatched junction bases: 0. The CDR3 DNA reads as TGCGCCAGCAGCTTGGGGACAGGGCAAGAGACCCAGTACTTC. It encodes CASSLGTGQETQYF.

The chain recombines TRBV7-9 with TRBJ2-5, with 9 bases lining up with TRBD1. This CDR3 comprises 15 residues. Per the germline V gene, CDR1 is SEHNR and CDR2 is FQNEAQ (reference sequence). The J segment lost 2 bases and the V segment lost 5 bases, leaving 6 bases of the junction unmatched. CDR3 amino acids: CASSAGTGLQETQYF. The DNA for the CDR3 is TGTGCCAGCAGCGCCGGGACAGGGCTACAAGAGACCCAGTACTTC.

This chain connects TRBV28 to TRBJ2-1; 7 positions match TRBD1. The V gene end was trimmed by 6 bases and the J gene end by 4 bases; junction bases not matched to a gene: 9. From germline, CDR1 is MDHEN and CDR2 SYDVKM. This CDR3 region has 15 residues. The CDR3 coding sequence is TGTGCCAGCAGGATACAGGGGTCTAGATACAATGAGCAGTTCTTC. The encoded protein is CASRIQGSRYNEQFF.

V gene TRBV10-3 combines with J gene TRBJ2-1; TRBD2 aligns across 8 bases. Trimming took 4 bases from V and 8 from J; bases not matched to a gene: 7. The CDR3 extends over 14 amino acids. Germline values: CDR1 ENHRY, CDR2 SYGVKD. CDR3 residues: CAISAGGQLDEQFF. The CDR3 DNA is TGTGCCATCAGTGCGGGGGGGCAGTTAGATGAGCAGTTCTTC.

The chain carries TRBV5-5 and TRBJ2-1; TRBD1 might be the D (6 bases). This CDR3 has 16 residues. V lost 4 bases to trimming and J lost 0 bases, with 14 bases between them. From germline, CDR1 is SGHKS and CDR2 YYEKEE (reference sequence). The CDR3 bases are TGTGCCAGCAGCACCCTGACAGGTAGCTCCTACAATGAGCAGTTCTTC. Its protein is CASSTLTGSSYNEQFF.

This chain links TRBV5-6 with TRBJ2-1; D gene unclear. Germline V CDR1 and CDR2: SGHDT, YYEEEE. V gave up 4 bases and J gave up 5 bases, with 7 bases separating them. The length of the CDR3 is 12 residues. The CDR3 here is CASSGDHNEQFF. The CDR3 region has the DNA TGTGCCAGCAGCGGGGATCACAATGAGCAGTTCTTC.

The count of this clone is one. The sample carries other DNA sequences with the same CDR3. The V and J genes are TRBV27 and TRBJ1-1; D ambiguous. This CDR3 has 11 residues. V was clipped by 6 bases and J by 1 base, with 3 bases between them. Germline V lookup: CDR1 MNHEY, CDR2 SMNVEV (reference sequence). CDR3: CASRRNTEAFF. The CDR3 DNA is TGTGCCAGCAGACGGAACACTGAAGCTTTCTTT.

V is TRBV4-2 and J is TRBJ1-1; a weak D match, TRBD1 (5 bases). With 0 bases removed from V and 3 bases from J, the gap between germline ends came to 11 bases. CDR3 length: 15 residues. Germline V gives CDR1 LGHNA, CDR2 YNFKEQ. The CDR3 reads CASSQDRGGDTEAFF. CDR3 DNA sequence: TGTGCCAGCAGCCAAGATCGAGGAGGGGACACTGAAGCTTTCTTT.

The chain joins TRBV6-1 to TRBJ1-6; no firm D call. Trimming took off 2 bases at V and 5 bases at J, with 7 bases between the two ends. The CDR3 is 14 residues long. The germline CDR1 and CDR2 sequences are MNHNS and SASEGT. CDR3 nucleotide sequence: TGTGCCAGCAGTGAATGGCAGAATAATTCACCCCTCCACTTT. Encoded protein: CASSEWQNNSPLHF.

CDR3 region: CASSFPSGGAKNIQYF. The DNA for the CDR3 is TGTGCCAGCAGTTTCCCTAGCGGGGGTGCCAAAAACATTCAGTACTTC. This rearrangement joins TRBV6-6 to TRBJ2-4; 10 bases agree with TRBD2. Germline CDR1 and CDR2: MNHNY and SVGAGI (reference sequence). With V trimmed by 4 bases and J by 1 base, 4 bases remained unmatched. The CDR3 covers 16 residues.

The V gene is TRBV5-4, the J gene TRBJ2-3; no definite D call. Trimming pared 0 bases from V and 2 bases from J, leaving 7 bases between. From germline, CDR1 is SGHNT and CDR2 YYREEE (reference sequence). The CDR3 sequence is 14 residues long. The CDR3 reads CASSLAGDTDTQYF. As DNA, the CDR3 is TGTGCCAGCAGCTTGGCAGGAGACACAGATACGCAGTATTTT.

This clone has just one count. The chain combines TRBV7-2 with TRBJ1-2, with 7 bases that match TRBD1. Germline loops: CDR1 SGHTA, CDR2 FQGNSA. The V and J ends lost 5 bases and 2 bases, in that order; junction bases with no gene match: 8. There are 15 residues in the CDR3. The CDR3 protein is CASSPTHRGNYGYTF. CDR3 coding DNA: TGTGCCAGCAGCCCTACCCACAGGGGAAACTATGGCTACACCTTC. The full variable domain, in which reference TRBV7-2 and TRBJ1-2 provide the parts outside the CDR3, is GAGVSQSPSNKVTEKGKDVELRCDPISGHTALYWYRQSLGQGLEFLIYFQGNSAPDKSGLPSDRFSAERTGGSVSTLTIQRTQQEDSAVYLCASSPTHRGNYGYTFGSGTRLTVV.

The rearrangement joins TRBV3-1 (or the pseudogene TRBV3-2) to TRBJ1-4, with D unresolved. V lost 5 bases and J lost 5, with 3 bases in between. The V gene's germline CDR1 is LGHDT and CDR2 YNNKEL (reference sequence). This CDR3 has 11 residues. The CDR3 protein is CASSNNEKLFF. The CDR3 DNA follows: TGTGCCAGCAGCAACAATGAAAAACTGTTTTTT.

In this sample, this clone turned up a few times. This CDR3 is CASSVDRGVPEAFF. The CDR3 bases are TGTGCCAGCAGCGTGGACAGGGGGGTCCCTGAAGCTTTCTTT. The V and J genes are TRBV3-1 (or the pseudogene TRBV3-2) and TRBJ1-1; TRBD1 matches at 10 bases. The CDR3 has 14 residues. Germline loops: CDR1 LGHDT, CDR2 YNNKEL (reference sequence). V lost 5 bases and J lost 6; bases outside the gene matches: 6.

This clone occurred once. The chain uses TRBV27 and TRBJ1-2; unclear D gene. CDR1 is MNHEY and CDR2 is SMNVEV in the germline V gene (reference sequence). This CDR3 spans 10 amino acids. Trimming shortened V by 2 bases and J by 7 bases, and 2 bases separated the two germline ends. In DNA, the CDR3 is TGTGCCAGCAGTTTAGGTGGCTACACCTTC. Translation gives CASSLGGYTF.

This clone came up once. The chain recombines TRBV19 with TRBJ1-5; D is uncertain. In germline, CDR1 is LNHDA, CDR2 SQIVND (reference sequence). This CDR3 is built from 13 residues. The V end lost 3 bases, the J end lost 4 bases, and 7 bases lay between the germline ends. In nucleotides, the CDR3 is TGTGCCAGTAGTATCTCTACGAATCAGCCCCAGCATTTT. Translation: CASSISTNQPQHF.